This TCR beta chain stems from a study of cytomegalovirus exposure and HLA in healthy donors. TCRdb's table, derived via immunoSEQ multiplex PCR, lists solely in-frame clones and lacks some. The repertoire holds 100,000 to 130,000 clones, with around 85% as singletons. The germline V gene has CDR1 LGHNA and CDR2 YNFKEQ. V was clipped by 0 bases and J by 6 bases; unmatched bases: 2. The CDR3 totals 14 residues. Sequences were obtained from PBMCs. This clonotype was sampled from a woman aged 18-29 years in good health and CMV-seronegative. The V call is TRBV4-2, the J call TRBJ2-1; the match to TRBD2 covers 7 bases. CDR3 sequence: CASSQEASGNEQFF. The CDR3 DNA reads as TGTGCCAGCAGCCAAGAGGCTAGCGGCAATGAGCAGTTCTTC.